These 10 T cell receptor beta chains originate from one sample sequenced in a study of T cells in Graves' hyperthyroidism and ophthalmopathy. RNA transcripts served as the template for amplifying TCR beta CDR3 regions. The TCR CDR3 first-round RT-PCR relied on the HTBI primer set. Using its own MiXCR run on the multiplex PCR reads, TCRdb lists one record per CDR3 protein. The table lists approximately 600,000 distinct CDR3 sequences, approximately 15% of them singletons. The sample was blood. The receptor source for this set is a woman aged 35 to 49 with Graves' ophthalmopathy.

The chain combines TRBV28 with TRBJ2-7; 8 nucleotides line up with TRBD1. Germline-derived CDR1 and CDR2 are MDHEN and SYDVKM. V was clipped by 6 bases and J by 2 bases; unmatched bases: 9. There are 15 residues in the CDR3. The CDR3 DNA sequence: TGTGCCAGCAGCCAAGTCCGGGGACAGGCCTACGAGCAGTACTTC. This codes for CASSQVRGQAYEQYF.

The sample holds many counts of this clonotype. The rearrangement links TRBV27 to TRBJ1-1, with D possibly TRBD1 on 6 matching bases. Germline V gene lookup returns CDR1 MNHEY and CDR2 SMNVEV (reference sequence). V was shortened by 6 bases and J by 5 bases, with 10 bases between the two germline ends. This CDR3 contains 12 residues. CDR3 sequence: CASRTQGTEAFF. The CDR3 bases are TGTGCCAGCAGGACACAGGGAACTGAAGCTTTCTTT.

This clonotype was picked up many times. The chain uses TRBV30 and TRBJ1-2; a weak D match, TRBD1 (5 bases). Per the germline V gene, CDR1 is GTSNPN and CDR2 is SVGIG (reference sequence). V lost 0 bases and J 8 bases, leaving 10 bases between the germline ends. The CDR3 is 12 amino acids. CDR3 nucleotide sequence: TGTGCCTGGAGTGTATCAGGGTCAGGCTACACCTTC. Its protein is CAWSVSGSGYTF.

This clonotype has more than one count but fewer than ten. V is TRBV12-3 or TRBV12-4 and J is TRBJ1-5; TRBD1 aligns across 7 bases. This CDR3 contains 14 residues. V shed 3 bases and J 9 bases; nucleotides not matched to a gene: 8. The CDR3 spells CASSFRQGILPQHF. DNA of the CDR3: TGTGCCAGCAGTTTTAGACAGGGAATCTTGCCCCAGCATTTT.

This clonotype was seen only a few times. V and J are TRBV20-1 and TRBJ1-1; tentatively, D is TRBD1 (5 bases). The CDR3 loop spans 14 amino acids. The V and J ends lost 5 bases and 2 bases respectively, with 15 bases between them. In germline, CDR1 is DFQATT, CDR2 SNEGSKA (reference sequence). The CDR3 region has the DNA TGCAGTGCTGGCACCGGGACCTTAAACACTGAAGCTTTCTTT. As protein: CSAGTGTLNTEAFF.

A few counts support this clonotype. It may be a read error: a sequence one base away is much more abundant. The rearrangement joins TRBV2 to TRBJ1-2; TRBD1 is a possible D gene (5 bases). Trimming shortened V by 7 bases and J by 6 bases, and 18 bases separated the two germline ends. Per germline, CDR1 SNHLY and CDR2 FYNNEI. The CDR3 covers 14 residues. CDR3: CASKMVGAGDGYTF. The CDR3 bases are TGTGCCAGCAAAATGGTAGGGGCTGGGGATGGCTACACCTTC.

The rearrangement joins TRBV12-3 or TRBV12-4 to TRBJ2-7, with 10 bases aligning to TRBD1. With 5 bases clipped from V and 5 bases from J, the junction kept 9 bases outside the gene matches. The CDR3 sequence is 15 residues long. The CDR3, as DNA: TGTGCCAGCAGTCCTCACCGGGACAGGGGCCACGAGCAGTACTTC. Protein: CASSPHRDRGHEQYF.

This clonotype has more than one count but fewer than ten. The rearrangement links TRBV28 to TRBJ1-6; 10 bases map to TRBD1. The germline V gene encodes CDR1 MDHEN and CDR2 SYDVKM. This CDR3 comprises 15 residues. The V and J ends lost 3 bases and 10 bases, in that order; junction bases with no gene match: 6. CDR3 nucleotide sequence: TGTGCCAGCAGTTTGGGACAGGGGCCCAACTCACCCCTCCACTTT. Translation: CASSLGQGPNSPLHF.

There are many counts of this clonotype. This sequence joins TRBV2 and TRBJ2-2, with D maybe TRBD1 (5 bases). Germline CDR1 and CDR2: SNHLY and FYNNEI. The CDR3 totals 15 residues. V dropped 6 bases and J dropped 0 bases, with 11 bases sitting between them. Here the CDR3 reads CASSDDRTNTGELFF. The CDR3 DNA is TGTGCCAGCAGCGATGACAGAACGAACACCGGGGAGCTGTTTTTT.

This clonotype was seen once. This sequence joins TRBV7-2 and TRBJ2-5; perhaps TRBD1 as D (6 bases). The germline V gene has CDR1 SGHTA and CDR2 FQGNSA. This CDR3 has 15 residues. V lost 4 bases, J lost 2 bases, and 14 bases lay in between. The CDR3 sequence is CASSYPGQIQETQYF. As DNA, the CDR3 is TGTGCCAGCAGCTACCCCGGACAGATACAAGAGACCCAGTACTTC. Together with reference TRBV7-2 and TRBJ2-5, the CDR3 gives the full variable domain: GAGVSQSPSNKVTEKGKDVELRCDPISGHTALYWYRQSLGQGLEFLIYFQGNSAPDKSGLPSDRFSAERTGGSVSTLTIQRTQQEDSAVYLCASSYPGQIQETQYFGPGTRLLVL.